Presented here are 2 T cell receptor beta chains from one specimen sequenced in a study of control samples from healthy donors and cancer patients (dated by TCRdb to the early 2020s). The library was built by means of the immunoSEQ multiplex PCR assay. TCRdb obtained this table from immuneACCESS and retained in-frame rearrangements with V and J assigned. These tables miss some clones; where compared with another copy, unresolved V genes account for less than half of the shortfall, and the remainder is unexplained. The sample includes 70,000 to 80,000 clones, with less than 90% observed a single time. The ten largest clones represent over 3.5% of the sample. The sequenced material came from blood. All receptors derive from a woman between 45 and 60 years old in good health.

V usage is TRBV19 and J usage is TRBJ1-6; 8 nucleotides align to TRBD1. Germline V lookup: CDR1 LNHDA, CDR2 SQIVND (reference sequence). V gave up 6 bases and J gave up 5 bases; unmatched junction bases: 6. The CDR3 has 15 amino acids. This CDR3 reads CASRLQGANNSPLHF. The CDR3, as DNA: TGTGCCAGTAGGCTTCAGGGGGCGAATAATTCACCCCTCCACTTT. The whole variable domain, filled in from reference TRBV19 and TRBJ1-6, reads DGGITQSPKYLFRKEGQNVTLSCEQNLNHDAMYWYRQDPGQGLRLIYYSQIVNDFQKGDIAEGYSVSREKKESFPLTVTSAQKNPTAFYLCASRLQGANNSPLHFGNGTRLTVT.

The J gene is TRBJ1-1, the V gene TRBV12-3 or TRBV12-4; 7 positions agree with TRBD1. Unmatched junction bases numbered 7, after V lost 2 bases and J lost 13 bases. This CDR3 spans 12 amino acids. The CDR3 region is CASSLSDRADFF. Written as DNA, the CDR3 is TGTGCCAGCAGTTTAAGTGACAGGGCGGATTTCTTT.